This T cell receptor (beta chain) was observed in a study of chemoradiotherapy in HPV16-positive cancers. Study information: Functional T-cell assays on a couple of HPV16-positive patients' cells defined candidate HPV-specific clones and common TCR motifs. General study findings and limits: Non-HPV-specific T cells did not expand in tumors during treatment, whereas candidate HPV-specific clones and E7-related motifs did. For HPV16-positive patients, expanding HPV-responsive T cells associated with longer recurrence-free survival.

To note about this clone: As yet, its antigen is unknown.

Only in-frame clones appear in the TCRdb table, and some are missing; sequencing was by immunoSEQ multiplex PCR. This sample has approximately 9,300 clones, with approximately 91% found just once. Deletions cut 4 bases from V and 8 bases from J, with 12 bases between. This CDR3 spans 13 amino acids. CDR1 and CDR2 (germline): SGDLS, YYNGEE. V usage is TRBV9 and J usage is TRBJ1-4; D ambiguous. The receptor was derived from a human donor with HPV-associated anogenital cancer. The specimen comprised blood, sampled from a patient who underwent chemoradiotherapy. The chain's CDR3 is CASSQNNVEKLFF. The CDR3 coding sequence is TGTGCCAGCAGCCAAAACAATGTCGAAAAACTGTTTTTT. Filled out from reference TRBV9 and TRBJ1-4, the complete variable domain reads DSGVTQTPKHLITATGQRVTLRCSPRSGDLSVYWYQQSLDQGLQFLIQYYNGEERAKGNILERFSAQQFPDLHSELNLSSLELGDSALYFCASSQNNVEKLFFGSGTQLSVL.